Shown below are 25 T cell receptor beta chains from a single sample sequenced in a study of OX40 agonist ivuxolimab in advanced cancers. TCRdb's copy holds only in-frame clones and misses some; the assay was immunoSEQ multiplex PCR. The table lists some 72,000 clones, approximately 92% of them singletons, with 0.5% to 0.6% in the top ten. Source: CD4+ or CD8+ T cells sorted from blood, taken in a trial of the OX40 agonist ivuxolimab. Receptors were obtained from an adult with an advanced solid tumor such as melanoma, head and neck, liver or kidney cancer.

The chain joins TRBV6-1 to TRBJ1-2, with unresolved D. CDR1 and CDR2 (germline): MNHNS, SASEGT. The CDR3 covers 13 residues. V was clipped by 4 bases and J by 1 base, with 7 bases between them. CDR3 in amino acids: CASSATRNYGYTF. Here the CDR3 DNA reads TGTGCCAGCAGTGCGACACGTAACTATGGCTACACCTTC.

V gene TRBV7-3 combines with J gene TRBJ2-2; D may be TRBD2 (6 bases). Trimming took off 6 bases at V and 0 bases at J, with 11 bases between the two ends. This CDR3 is 15 amino acids long. The germline V gene encodes CDR1 SGHTA and CDR2 FQGTGA. The CDR3 loop reads CASRPGLTNTGELFF. Written as DNA, the CDR3 is TGTGCCAGCAGGCCGGGACTGACGAACACCGGGGAGCTGTTTTTT. Drawing the rest from reference TRBV7-3 and TRBJ2-2, the complete variable domain is GAGVSQTPSNKVTEKGKYVELRCDPISGHTALYWYRQSLGQGPEFLIYFQGTGAADDSGLPNDRFFAVRPEGSVSTLKIQRTERGDSAVYLCASRPGLTNTGELFFGEGSRLTVL.

With regard to this clone: Germline and junction disagree at one end, which may indicate a read error. The chain uses TRBV5-6 and TRBJ1-4; D gene ambiguous. CDR1 SGHDT and CDR2 YYEEEE come from the germline V gene. The CDR3 spans 14 residues. CDR3 loop: CASTLHPLSEKLFF. The CDR3 nucleotides read TGTGCCAGCACCTTGCATCCCCTCAGTGAAAAACTGTTTTTT.

The CDR3 bases are TGCGCCAGCCTCGCACACTCGTCGAGCACCGGGGAGCTGTTTTTT. Translated, it gives CASLAHSSSTGELFF. The chain carries TRBV5-1 and TRBJ2-2, with unresolved D. Germline V gene data show CDR1 as SGHRS and CDR2 as YFSETQ. The V and J ends lost 7 bases and 4 bases respectively, with 17 bases between them. This CDR3 has 15 amino acids.

The chain uses TRBV6-1 and TRBJ1-3; D not resolved. CDR1 is MNHNS and CDR2 is SASEGT in the germline V gene. The CDR3 is 15 residues long. Trimming took off 3 bases at V and 0 bases at J, with 9 bases between the two ends. For the CDR3, the DNA is TGTGCCAGCAGTGATTCGCCGAGCTCTGGAAACACCATATATTTT. Its translation is CASSDSPSSGNTIYF.

The V call is TRBV5-4, the J call TRBJ2-2, with 10 bases that match TRBD2. The germline CDR1 and CDR2 sequences are SGHNT and YYREEE (reference sequence). This CDR3 has 19 amino acids. Trimming cost V 1 base and J 8 bases; bases outside gene matches: 17. The CDR3 DNA follows: TGTGCCAGCAGCTTGTTGGTAGCGGGAGGCCTGCGCGTCGATGGGGAGCTGTTTTTT. Amino acids: CASSLLVAGGLRVDGELFF.

A note on this clone: The same CDR3 also results from other DNA sequences found in this sample. This chain connects TRBV7-2 to TRBJ2-3; D is ambiguous. Trimming pared 0 bases from V and 2 bases from J, leaving 0 bases between. CDR3 length: 12 residues. Germline-derived CDR1 and CDR2 are SGHTA and FQGNSA. For the CDR3, the DNA is TGTGCCAGCAGCTTAGCCACAGATACGCAGTATTTT. Translated, it gives CASSLATDTQYF.

CDR3 region: CASSWPRTGGSYNEQFF. CDR3 bases: TGTGCCAGCAGTTGGCCCCGGACAGGGGGCTCCTACAATGAGCAGTTCTTC. J is TRBJ2-1 and V is TRBV27; TRBD1 agrees at 10 bases. The CDR3 consists of 17 residues. CDR1 is MNHEY, CDR2 SMNVEV, per germline (reference sequence). With 4 bases clipped from V and 0 bases from J, the junction kept 6 bases outside the gene matches.

The chain links TRBV7-2 to TRBJ1-3, with a possible D match to TRBD1 (6 bases). The CDR3 consists of 16 residues. The germline gives CDR1 SGHTA, CDR2 FQGNSA. Trimming cost V 2 bases and J 4 bases, with 15 bases left between them. CDR3 sequence (DNA): TGTGCCAGCAGCTTAAACACAGGGAGTACGGGAAACACCATATATTTT. This codes for CASSLNTGSTGNTIYF.

This sequence joins TRBV4-3 and TRBJ2-1, with 9 bases identical to TRBD2. Germline V gene sequence: CDR1 LGHNA, CDR2 YSLEER. The CDR3 runs 16 residues. The trim removed 0 bases at V and 10 bases at J, leaving 10 bases unmatched. DNA of the CDR3: TGCGCCAGCAGCCAAGATATCCGAGCGGGAGGCCCCGAGCAGTTCTTC. Amino acids: CASSQDIRAGGPEQFF.

The rearrangement links TRBV9 to TRBJ2-2; weak D call: TRBD2 (6 bases). This CDR3 spans 17 amino acids. Per germline, CDR1 SGDLS and CDR2 YYNGEE. Trimming left V 4 bases short and J 2 bases short, with 18 bases between. The CDR3 nucleotides read TGTGCCAGCAGCCTATACAGTAGCGGAGATAACACCGGGGAGCTGTTTTTT. Its protein is CASSLYSSGDNTGELFF.

The J gene is TRBJ2-1, the V gene TRBV7-9, with 8 bases that match TRBD1. Germline V lookup: CDR1 SEHNR, CDR2 FQNEAQ (reference sequence). The CDR3 loop spans 17 amino acids. With V trimmed by 3 bases and J by 0 bases, 7 bases remained unmatched. The CDR3 DNA sequence: TGTGCCAGCAGCTTCCCCGGACAGGGAGGCTCCTACAATGAGCAGTTCTTC. Residues: CASSFPGQGGSYNEQFF. The full variable domain, its missing parts supplied by reference TRBV7-9 and TRBJ2-1, is DTGVSQNPRHKITKRGQNVTFRCDPISEHNRLYWYRQTLGQGPEFLTYFQNEAQLEKSRLLSDRFSAERPKGSFSTLEIQRTEQGDSAMYLCASSFPGQGGSYNEQFFGPGTRLTVL.

This chain connects TRBV4-2 to TRBJ2-3, with 11 bases aligning to TRBD2. Germline loops: CDR1 LGHNA, CDR2 YNFKEQ. After removal of 1 base from V and 0 bases from J, the junction contained 9 bases not matched to a gene. The CDR3 covers 19 residues. This CDR3 reads CASSQGLAGGVTSTDTQYF. CDR3 nucleotides: TGTGCCAGCAGCCAAGGCCTAGCGGGAGGCGTTACTAGCACAGATACGCAGTATTTT.

The chain carries TRBV28 and TRBJ2-1; D is uncertain. The CDR3 totals 14 residues. Germline values: CDR1 MDHEN, CDR2 SYDVKM. Trimming stripped 5 bases from V and 7 bases from J, with 15 bases between. In DNA, the CDR3 is TGTGCCAGCAGTCCTACCACCGAAGAAAATGAGCAGTTCTTC. It translates to CASSPTTEENEQFF.

This chain links TRBV11-2 with TRBJ2-1; TRBD2 might be the D (5 bases). The CDR3 totals 16 residues. V was pared by 1 base and J by 4 bases, with 14 bases between. The V gene's germline CDR1 is SGHAT and CDR2 FQNNGV. CDR3 bases: TGTGCCAGCAGCTTAGGGGGTCTAGAGGGTTACAATGAGCAGTTCTTC. It translates to CASSLGGLEGYNEQFF.

The V call is TRBV4-3, the J call TRBJ2-7; 9 bases fit TRBD2. The ends lost 0 bases at V and 5 bases at J; junction bases unmatched: 17. The length of the CDR3 is 19 residues. Germline CDR1 LGHNA, CDR2 YSLEER. The CDR3 bases are TGCGCCAGCAGCCAAGATTATACGAGGGCTAGCGGGATTCCGGACGAGCAGTACTTC. Encoded protein: CASSQDYTRASGIPDEQYF.

The chain recombines TRBV7-8 with TRBJ2-1, with 7 positions matching TRBD2. This CDR3 is 16 amino acids long. Germline values: CDR1 SGHVS, CDR2 FQNEAQ. The trim removed 3 bases at V and 0 bases at J, leaving 5 bases unmatched. The CDR3 here is CASSFLSGPSYNEQFF. The CDR3 DNA reads TGTGCCAGCAGCTTCCTTAGCGGGCCCTCCTACAATGAGCAGTTCTTC.

V and J are TRBV10-1 and TRBJ2-7, with 7 bases identical to TRBD2. From germline, CDR1 is WNHNN and CDR2 SYGVQD (reference sequence). V lost 8 bases to trimming and J lost 0 bases; unmatched junction nucleotides: 10. CDR3 size: 15 residues. The CDR3 DNA reads TGCGCCAGCCTTTGGGAGGGGTGTAGCTCCTACGAGCAGTACTTC. Translated: CASLWEGCSSYEQYF.

This rearrangement joins TRBV4-3 to TRBJ2-1; TRBD1 matches at 10 bases. V dropped 4 bases and J dropped 4; count of bases not matched to a gene: 7. The CDR3 covers 16 residues. Germline loops: CDR1 LGHNA, CDR2 YSLEER. For the CDR3, the DNA is TGCGCCAGCAGCCCTAGGACAGGGGGACGTTACAATGAGCAGTTCTTC. This translates into CASSPRTGGRYNEQFF.

The chain recombines TRBV30 with TRBJ2-2; D perhaps matches TRBD1 (6 bases). V was trimmed by 5 bases and J by 1 base, leaving 8 bases between them. This CDR3 is built from 13 residues. Germline V gene lookup returns CDR1 GTSNPN and CDR2 SVGIG (reference sequence). This CDR3 reads CAWGQLNTGELFF. The CDR3 coding sequence is TGTGCCTGGGGACAGCTGAACACCGGGGAGCTGTTTTTT.

V is TRBV7-2 and J is TRBJ2-5, with 7 bases that match TRBD1. Looked up from germline, CDR1 is SGHTA and CDR2 is FQGNSA. Trimming cost V 2 bases and J 5 bases; bases outside gene matches: 5. The CDR3 contains 14 residues. The CDR3 spells CASSLLGGRETQYF. In DNA, the CDR3 is TGTGCCAGCAGCTTATTAGGGGGCCGGGAGACCCAGTACTTC.

This clone was recorded once. This CDR3 reads CASSRGGGENEQFF. The CDR3 coding sequence is TGTGCCAGCAGTAGAGGGGGTGGGGAAAATGAGCAGTTCTTC. The chain links TRBV6-4 to TRBJ2-1; maybe TRBD1 (6 bases). Trimming stripped 5 bases from V and 7 bases from J, with 15 bases between. This CDR3 spans 14 amino acids. Germline values: CDR1 MRHNA, CDR2 SNTAGT.

Here the CDR3 reads CAWSDRTGFGYTF. The CDR3 DNA reads TGTGCCTGGAGCGACAGGACCGGTTTTGGCTACACCTTC. The J gene is TRBJ1-2, the V gene TRBV30, with D maybe TRBD1 (6 bases). This CDR3 comprises 13 residues. Germline loops: CDR1 GTSNPN, CDR2 SVGIG (reference sequence). V dropped 3 bases and J dropped 7 bases, with 15 bases sitting between them.

The rearrangement uses TRBV10-2 and TRBJ1-5; the D is unclear. The germline V and J ends were trimmed by 2 bases and 6 bases, with 8 bases remaining between them. Germline-derived CDR1 and CDR2 are WSHSY and SAAADI. The CDR3 runs 13 residues. CDR3 bases: TGCGCCAGCAGTGAGCCGAGTGGTCAGCCCCAGCATTTT. It encodes CASSEPSGQPQHF.

V gene TRBV6-5 combines with J gene TRBJ1-4; 10 bases match TRBD1. Per the germline V gene, CDR1 is MNHEY and CDR2 is SVGAGI. V lost 4 bases, J lost 10 bases, and 12 bases stayed unmatched. This CDR3 has 16 amino acids. CDR3 region: CASSLKSGTGVGKLFF. In DNA, the CDR3 is TGTGCCAGCAGTTTAAAGTCCGGGACAGGGGTCGGAAAACTGTTTTTT.